This T cell receptor (beta chain) was observed in a study of T cells in Graves' hyperthyroidism and ophthalmopathy. Findings and limits, study-wide: In simple terms, a model built on 13 V-J features told ophthalmopathy apart from stable hyperthyroidism. Researchers found most expanded thyroid clonotypes above 0.001 in blood as well.

Amplified regions were TCR beta CDR3 sequences from RNA transcripts. HTBI primers were used for first-round RT-PCR of the TCR CDR3. From the multiplex PCR reads, TCRdb called clonotypes with MiXCR, one entry per CDR3 protein. Among roughly 420,000 distinct CDR3 sequences, roughly 13% were seen once, and the ten largest hold 4% to 6.5%. Patients showing uncontrolled infection, other autoimmune disease, pregnancy or lactation were ineligible. Diagnoses were established using clinical symptoms, serum thyroxine and TRAb, thyroid ultrasound and orbital computed tomography. This clonotype was counted at least ten times. What it binds is unknown. The sequence was collected from a woman between 18 and 29 years old with Graves' hyperthyroidism. Sequencing was performed on blood.

The CDR3 loop reads CAWSIGTASNQPQHF. The CDR3 DNA is TGTGCCTGGAGTATCGGGACGGCAAGCAATCAGCCCCAGCATTTT. The V and J genes are TRBV30 and TRBJ1-5, with D perhaps TRBD1 (5 bases). Germline assignment: CDR1 GTSNPN and CDR2 SVGIG (reference sequence). V lost 2 bases to trimming and J lost 1 base, with 12 bases between them. The CDR3 runs 15 residues.